This TCR beta chain is drawn from a study of cytomegalovirus exposure and HLA in healthy donors. With respect to this clone: No antigen is known for it.

This CDR3 is built from 13 residues. The V gene lost 5 bases and the J gene lost 0 bases, with 6 bases spanning the gap. CDR1 is LNHDA, CDR2 SQIVND, per germline (reference sequence). PCR primers comprised 60 Vbeta and 13 Jbeta primers. Sequenced by immunoSEQ multiplex PCR; TCRdb stores in-frame clones only, minus some. This repertoire includes tens of thousands of clones. Study-wide findings and caveats: A later analysis linked around 17,000 TCR beta sequences to HLA alleles at 0.05 false discovery rate. Altogether, some 170 TCR beta chains were recorded as cytomegalovirus-associated. TCR association rates varied by HLA locus in a later analysis, with DRB1 highest and HLA-C lowest.

The chain has TRBV19 and TRBJ2-3, with D unresolved. Material for sequencing was PBMCs. The TCR sequence derives from a woman in her fifties or sixties in good health and CMV-seropositive. In nucleotides, the CDR3 is TGTGCCAGTAGTGACTCTAGCACAGATACGCAGTATTTT. Its protein product is CASSDSSTDTQYF.